The rows below give T cell receptor beta chains drawn from one sample of a study of blood T cell repertoires in COVID-19. TCRdb's copy holds only in-frame clones and misses some; the assay was immunoSEQ multiplex PCR. The sample contains under 55,000 clones, around 73% of which appear only once. Sequenced: PBMCs or T cells enriched from blood (not recorded which). Receptors originate from a woman between 50 and 59 years old with acute COVID-19. CDR3s include the opening cysteine and the closing phenylalanine or tryptophan. The order of the fields is CDR3 protein, CDR3 DNA, J gene, clone size, V gene, D gene. D genes are given only for firm matches. Clone size is shown for a subset of rows, as once, few, many or a class of expanded clone.

CASSQAPRGWAEKLFF,TGTGCCAGCAGCCAAGCCCCTAGGGGGTGGGCTGAAAAACTGTTTTTT,TRBJ1-4,-,TRBV4-2,-
CASSLISRNTEAFF,TGCGCCAGCAGCTTGATCAGTCGGAACACTGAAGCTTTCTTT,TRBJ1-1,-,TRBV5-1,-
CASSLPGTSGAPRYF,TGTGCCAGCAGCCTTCCCGGGACTAGCGGGGCCCCGCGGTATTTT,TRBJ2-3,-,TRBV3-1/TRBV3-2,TRBD2
CASSKIDRGRTEAFF,TGTGCCAGCAGCAAAATCGACAGGGGAAGGACTGAAGCTTTCTTT,TRBJ1-1,-,TRBV11-2,TRBD1
CASSQGQGTYEQYF,TGCGCCAGCAGCCAAGGACAGGGGACATACGAGCAGTACTTC,TRBJ2-7,-,TRBV4-1,TRBD1
CASSLEQANYGYTF,TGTGCCAGCAGCTTAGAACAGGCTAACTATGGCTACACCTTC,TRBJ1-2,few,TRBV7-9,-
CASSLGTGYQPQHF,TGTGCCAGCAGCTTAGGTACAGGTTATCAGCCCCAGCATTTT,TRBJ1-5,-,TRBV7-9,-
CASSLGTGSGNTIYF,TGTGCCAGCAGCTTAGGAACAGGGAGCGGAAACACCATATATTTT,TRBJ1-3,-,TRBV7-6,-
CASNPRDSYEQYF,TGCGCCAGCAACCCCCGGGACAGCTACGAGCAGTACTTC,TRBJ2-7,-,TRBV5-1,TRBD1
CSVGDTGSYNEQFF,TGCAGCGTAGGGGATACAGGGTCCTACAATGAGCAGTTCTTC,TRBJ2-1,-,TRBV29-1,-
CASSPRGLGNSPLHF,TGCGCCAGCAGCCCGAGGGGACTAGGGAATTCACCCCTCCACTTT,TRBJ1-6,-,TRBV5-1,-
CASSLGGESYGYTF,TGTGCCAGCAGTTTGGGAGGGGAAAGCTATGGCTACACCTTC,TRBJ1-2,-,TRBV6-6,-
CSVVGGTYGYTF,TGCAGCGTTGTTGGGGGGACCTATGGCTACACCTTC,TRBJ1-2,-,TRBV29-1,-
CASSPFLSRNQPQHF,TGTGCCAGCAGCCCCTTCTTGAGTCGAAATCAGCCCCAGCATTTT,TRBJ1-5,many,TRBV28,-
CASSRGQWSYGYTF,TGTGCCAGTAGTAGGGGACAGTGGTCGTATGGCTACACCTTC,TRBJ1-2,-,TRBV19,TRBD1
CASSYHSLKTGEQFF,TGTGCCAGCAGTTACCATTCCCTCAAGACGGGTGAGCAGTTCTTC,TRBJ2-1,-,TRBV6-5,-
CASSFQKGQASSYNEQFF,TGTGCCAGCAGTTTCCAAAAGGGACAGGCGAGCTCCTACAATGAGCAGTTCTTC,TRBJ2-1,-,TRBV27,TRBD1
CASSQDLRTGVQPQHF,TGTGCCAGCAGCCAAGATTTGAGGACAGGGGTCCAGCCCCAGCATTTT,TRBJ1-5,-,TRBV14,TRBD1
CASRQGTVAFF,TGTGCCAGTCGACAGGGAACCGTGGCTTTCTTT,TRBJ1-1,-,TRBV6-5,TRBD1
CASSSQGTLETQYF,TGTGCCAGCAGCTCACAGGGGACTTTAGAGACCCAGTACTTC,TRBJ2-5,-,TRBV5-8,-
CASSTQGHLGTEAFF,TGTGCCAGTAGTACTCAGGGACATCTGGGCACTGAAGCTTTCTTT,TRBJ1-1,-,TRBV19,-
CASSAGTSGGTDTQYF,TGTGCCAGCAGCGCAGGGACTAGCGGGGGCACAGATACGCAGTATTTT,TRBJ2-3,-,TRBV9,TRBD2
CSVVVSGKASGELFF,TGCAGCGTTGTCGTCTCGGGAAAAGCGTCCGGGGAGCTGTTTTTT,TRBJ2-2,-,TRBV29-1,-
CASSGDSYGYTF,TGTGCCAGCAGCGGCGACAGCTATGGCTACACCTTC,TRBJ1-2,-,TRBV3-1/TRBV3-2,-
CASTHLAGGTTDTQYF,TGTGCCAGCACCCACCTAGCGGGGGGGACCACAGATACGCAGTATTTT,TRBJ2-3,-,TRBV13,TRBD2
CASSPRGQGRLSTEAFF,TGTGCCAGCTCACCAAGGGGGCAGGGGAGGTTAAGCACTGAAGCTTTCTTT,TRBJ1-1,-,TRBV18,TRBD1
CASSIMAGPSYEQYF,TGTGCCAGTAGTATTATGGCAGGGCCCTCCTACGAGCAGTACTTC,TRBJ2-7,-,TRBV19,-
CASSAAQGAFNYGYTF,TGTGCCAGCAGTGCAGCCCAGGGGGCGTTTAACTATGGCTACACCTTC,TRBJ1-2,-,TRBV6-1,TRBD1
CASRLGTGYTGELFF,TGTGCCAGCCGCCTAGGGACAGGCTACACCGGGGAGCTGTTTTTT,TRBJ2-2,-,TRBV3-1/TRBV3-2,TRBD1
CASSDQGGRNIQYF,TGTGCCAGTAGTGACCAGGGCGGGAGGAACATTCAGTACTTC,TRBJ2-4,-,TRBV19,TRBD2
CASSTGLAGDYNEQFF,TGTGCCAGTAGTACCGGACTAGCGGGGGATTACAATGAGCAGTTCTTC,TRBJ2-1,-,TRBV19,TRBD2
CASSQAFGGGLYEQYF,TGTGCCAGCAGCCAAGCCTTTGGGGGGGGTCTCTACGAGCAGTACTTC,TRBJ2-7,-,TRBV3-1/TRBV3-2,TRBD2
CASSLSSGTGVEEQYF,TGCGCCAGCAGCTTGTCATCCGGGACAGGGGTCGAAGAGCAGTACTTC,TRBJ2-7,-,TRBV5-1,TRBD1
CATSGLLAGPGEQYF,TGTGCCACCAGCGGATTACTAGCGGGGCCGGGAGAGCAGTACTTC,TRBJ2-7,-,TRBV15,TRBD2
CASSSGQELGYGYTF,TGTGCCAGCAGTTCTGGACAGGAGCTTGGGTATGGCTACACCTTC,TRBJ1-2,-,TRBV27,TRBD1
CASSQGRTNEKLFF,TGTGCCAGCAGCCAAGGGAGAACTAATGAAAAACTGTTTTTT,TRBJ1-4,-,TRBV4-2,-
CASSTPGMRETQYF,TGCGCCAGCAGCACCCCGGGGATGAGGGAGACCCAGTACTTC,TRBJ2-5,-,TRBV5-1,-
CSAFDYGYTF,TGCAGCGCCTTTGACTATGGCTACACCTTC,TRBJ1-2,-,TRBV29-1,-
CASRSPYNEKLFF,TGTGCCAGCAGGTCTCCTTATAATGAAAAACTGTTTTTT,TRBJ1-4,few,TRBV6-5,-
CASSSGQNYEQYF,TGTGCCAGCAGTTCCGGACAGAACTACGAGCAGTACTTC,TRBJ2-7,-,TRBV28,-
CASTSSQGASSPLHF,TGTGCCAGCACTTCCTCGCAGGGGGCATCCTCACCCCTCCACTTT,TRBJ1-6,-,TRBV6-5,TRBD1
CASSQDYGGGPYNEQFF,TGTGCCAGCAGCCAAGATTACGGGGGGGGGCCCTACAATGAGCAGTTCTTC,TRBJ2-1,-,TRBV4-2,TRBD2
CASSPTGTPQETQYF,TGCGCCAGCAGTCCGACCGGGACTCCCCAAGAGACCCAGTACTTC,TRBJ2-5,-,TRBV10-2,-
CSVGHMNTEAFF,TGCAGCGTGGGACATATGAACACTGAAGCTTTCTTT,TRBJ1-1,-,TRBV29-1,-
CASSLGPGQGDNEQFF,TGCGCCAGCAGCTTGGGGCCGGGACAGGGTGACAATGAGCAGTTCTTC,TRBJ2-1,-,TRBV5-1,TRBD1
CASGPGTAKASYGYTF,TGTGCCAGCGGGCCGGGGACAGCGAAGGCGAGCTATGGCTACACCTTC,TRBJ1-2,-,TRBV18,TRBD1
CASSQQARGGTDTQYF,TGCGCCAGCAGCCAACAAGCCAGGGGAGGCACAGATACGCAGTATTTT,TRBJ2-3,-,TRBV4-1,-
CASSWGDRALEQYF,TGTGCCAGCAGCTGGGGGGACAGGGCCCTCGAGCAGTACTTC,TRBJ2-7,few,TRBV11-2,TRBD1
CASSYYNEQFF,TGTGCCAGCAGTTACTACAATGAGCAGTTCTTC,TRBJ2-1,-,TRBV5-6,-
CASSQPSGRDHGYTF,TGTGCCAGCAGCCAACCCTCCGGGAGGGATCATGGCTACACCTTC,TRBJ1-2,few,TRBV6-2/TRBV6-3,-
CAISETAYGYTF,TGTGCCATCAGTGAAACAGCCTATGGCTACACCTTC,TRBJ1-2,-,TRBV10-3,-
CASGLPPPGLAGNTGELFF,TGTGCTAGTGGTTTGCCCCCCCCAGGACTAGCGGGGAACACCGGGGAGCTGTTTTTT,TRBJ2-2,few,TRBV12-5,TRBD2
CASNLGLQGSEQYF,TGCGCCAGCAATCTCGGATTACAGGGCTCCGAGCAGTACTTC,TRBJ2-7,-,TRBV5-1,-
CASSLDGGAWTGELFF,TGCGCCAGCAGCTTGGACGGGGGGGCGTGGACCGGGGAGCTGTTTTTT,TRBJ2-2,-,TRBV5-1,TRBD2
CASSPSGGYTF,TGTGCCAGCAGTCCCTCGGGTGGCTACACCTTC,TRBJ1-2,once,TRBV28,-
CAWTRDSLAEAFF,TGTGCCTGGACCCGGGACTCTTTGGCGGAAGCTTTCTTT,TRBJ1-1,-,TRBV30,-
CASSWSGTDNQPQHF,TGTGCCAGCAGCTGGTCCGGGACAGATAATCAGCCCCAGCATTTT,TRBJ1-5,few,TRBV7-8,TRBD1
CSASLGYWGNQPQHF,TGCAGTGCTAGTCTCGGGTATTGGGGCAATCAGCCCCAGCATTTT,TRBJ1-5,few,TRBV20-1,-
CASSLDLPGSANEKLFF,TGTGCCAGCAGCTTAGATTTACCGGGATCGGCTAATGAAAAACTGTTTTTT,TRBJ1-4,-,TRBV11-2,-